The 12 T cell receptor beta chains reported below all come from one sample, sequenced in a study of PD-1 blockade in classical Hodgkin lymphoma. Clones were read by immunoSEQ multiplex PCR, and TCRdb kept only the in-frame ones, dropping some. The sample has about 7,800 clones, 86% seen once. Brentuximab vedotin exposure varied, and every patient relapsed after autologous stem cell transplantation. Magnetic negative selection, applied to thawed PBMCs, was used to isolate the CD8+ T cells. Sequences were derived from CD8+ T cells from blood, sampled at baseline. The receptors shown here come from a human donor with classical Hodgkin lymphoma.

This clone was detected once. CDR3 sequence (DNA): TGTGCCAGCAGACCTACAGGGCCGAACACCGGGGAGCTGTTTTTT. It translates to CASRPTGPNTGELFF. The rearrangement links TRBV7-6 to TRBJ2-2; D may be TRBD1 (6 bases). The CDR3 runs 15 residues. Germline-derived CDR1 and CDR2 are SGHVS and FNYEAQ. V lost 6 bases and J 0 bases, leaving 11 bases between the germline ends.

The rearrangement uses TRBV18 and TRBJ2-1; 7 bases agree with TRBD1. The V and J ends lost 8 bases and 12 bases, in that order; junction bases with no gene match: 25. The CDR3 covers 17 residues. The V gene's germline CDR1 is KGHSH and CDR2 LQKENI. The CDR3, as DNA: TGTGCCAGCACGGATACAGGGGACCCCCCCCCGTTCTCAGTGCAGTTCTTC. It yields the protein CASTDTGDPPPFSVQFF.

This clone was detected only a few times. The CDR3 here is CASTVTSDRDRVREAFF. The CDR3 region has the DNA TGTGCCAGCACCGTTACTAGCGACCGGGACAGGGTGCGTGAAGCTTTCTTT. The chain employs TRBV28 and TRBJ1-1; TRBD1 agrees at 9 bases. The CDR3 runs 17 residues. J gave up 7 bases and V 7 bases, and 19 bases lay outside the gene matches. The germline V gene has CDR1 MDHEN and CDR2 SYDVKM.

The chain combines TRBV11-2 with TRBJ2-5, with TRBD2 matching 8 bases. This CDR3 is 14 amino acids long. V shed 5 bases and J 1 base; nucleotides not matched to a gene: 3. Germline values: CDR1 SGHAT, CDR2 FQNNGV. The CDR3 reads CASSGSGGQETQYF. The CDR3 DNA follows: TGTGCCAGCAGCGGAAGCGGGGGCCAAGAGACCCAGTACTTC.

V usage is TRBV27 and J usage is TRBJ2-1, with TRBD1 identical over 9 bases. V was clipped by 3 bases and J by 7 bases; unmatched bases: 7. CDR3 length: 15 residues. Germline V gene data show CDR1 as MNHEY and CDR2 as SMNVEV (reference sequence). CDR3 sequence: CASSFGTGLRNEQFF. The CDR3 nucleotides are TGTGCCAGCAGTTTTGGGACAGGGCTTCGGAATGAGCAGTTCTTC.

The chain carries TRBV18 and TRBJ2-2, with 9 bases identical to TRBD2. The CDR3 length is 15 residues. Looked up from germline, CDR1 is KGHSH and CDR2 is LQKENI. The junction had 8 bases not matched to a gene; V was cut back by 6 bases and J by 6 bases. The CDR3 sequence is CASSLAGAAAGELFF. The CDR3 DNA is TGTGCCAGCTCCTTAGCGGGAGCGGCCGCCGGGGAGCTGTTTTTT.

The J gene is TRBJ1-5, the V gene TRBV5-5; no reliable D call. The V gene lost 1 base and the J gene lost 0 bases, with 5 bases spanning the gap. CDR3 length equals 14 residues. Per the germline V gene, CDR1 is SGHKS and CDR2 is YYEKEE (reference sequence). CDR3 residues: CASSLLHSNQPQHF. CDR3 DNA: TGTGCCAGCAGCTTGCTGCATAGCAATCAGCCCCAGCATTTT. Variable domain in full (rest from reference TRBV5-5 and TRBJ1-5): DAGVTQSPTHLIKTRGQQVTLRCSPISGHKSVSWYQQVLGQGPQFIFQYYEKEERGRGNFPDRFSARQFPNYSSELNVNALLLGDSALYLCASSLLHSNQPQHFGDGTRLSIL.

This chain connects TRBV7-6 to TRBJ2-3; D not certain. The V gene lost 5 bases and the J gene lost 2 bases, with 5 bases spanning the gap. CDR3 length equals 12 residues. CDR1 is SGHVS, CDR2 FNYEAQ, per germline. The CDR3 bases are TGTGCCAGCAGCCTCCTCACAGATACGCAGTATTTT. Translating it yields CASSLLTDTQYF.

In its sample, this clone was seen once. V gene TRBV5-8 combines with J gene TRBJ2-3, with D hard to call. The CDR3 is made up of 10 amino acids. Trimming removed 0 bases at V and 7 bases at J, with 0 bases between. Germline-derived CDR1 and CDR2 are SGHTS and YDEGEE. In nucleotides, the CDR3 is TGTGCCAGCAGCTTGGATACGCAGTATTTT. Its protein is CASSLDTQYF.

The chain recombines TRBV27 with TRBJ2-3; 9 nucleotides agree with TRBD2. The CDR3 is 14 residues long. The V segment lost 6 bases and the J segment 5 bases; nucleotides outside the gene matches: 6. Germline CDR1 is MNHEY and CDR2 is SMNVEV (reference sequence). The CDR3 sequence is CASSTGTSLDTQYF. CDR3 nucleotide sequence: TGTGCCAGCAGCACCGGGACTAGCTTAGATACGCAGTATTTT.

This clone was seen once. The chain links TRBV28 to TRBJ2-5, with a possible D match to TRBD1 (6 bases). The CDR3 extends over 17 amino acids. V lost 1 base to trimming and J lost 3 bases, with 18 bases between them. The germline CDR1 and CDR2 sequences are MDHEN and SYDVKM. The DNA of the CDR3 is TGTGCCAGCAGTTTATCCACAGGGAATCCCAAGAAAGAGACCCAGTACTTC. It codes for CASSLSTGNPKKETQYF.

V usage is TRBV6-1 and J usage is TRBJ2-7, with D maybe TRBD2 (6 bases). Germline V gene lookup returns CDR1 MNHNS and CDR2 SASEGT. V was clipped by 0 bases and J by 3 bases, with 12 bases between them. The CDR3 length is 15 residues. CDR3 in amino acids: CASSEAFGLNYEQYF. CDR3 sequence (DNA): TGTGCCAGCAGTGAAGCATTCGGACTAAACTACGAGCAGTACTTC.